Listed below are T cell receptor beta chains from one sample, sequenced in a study of beta chain features in type 1 diabetes. Sequencing used immunoSEQ multiplex PCR; TCRdb keeps in-frame clones, though not all of them. The sample carries over 200,000 clones, 11% recorded once. Sequencing input: naive CD4+ T cells from blood. These receptors were obtained from a man aged 25 to 40 with type 1 diabetes. Each CDR3 is given with its conserved first and last residue. D genes are given only for firm matches. Not every row has a clone size; where given, it reads once, few, many or a size class.

D	V	J	size	CDR3	DNA
.	TRBV29-1	TRBJ1-6	few	CSVVSPKSPLHF	TGCAGCGTTGTCTCTCCTAAGTCACCCCTCCACTTT
TRBD2	TRBV4-2	TRBJ2-1	few	CASSRSGGASEQFF	TGTGCCAGCAGCCGAAGCGGGGGGGCCAGTGAGCAGTTCTTC
TRBD1	TRBV7-2	TRBJ1-4	few	CASSWDRGGEKLFF	TGTGCCAGCAGCTGGGACAGGGGAGGAGAAAAACTGTTTTTT
TRBD1	TRBV19	TRBJ1-6	once	CASSQQGNSSPLHF	TGTGCCAGTAGTCAACAGGGGAATAGTTCACCCCTCCACTTT
.	TRBV27	TRBJ1-2	.	CASSAPGFGYTF	TGTGCCAGCAGTGCACCAGGGTTTGGCTACACCTTC
.	TRBV5-4	TRBJ2-7	few	CASSPDNSYEQYF	TGTGCCAGCAGCCCGGACAACTCCTACGAGCAGTACTTC
.	TRBV7-2	TRBJ1-5	.	CASSSLNQPQHF	TGTGCCAGCAGCTCCCTAAATCAGCCCCAGCATTTT
.	TRBV7-3	TRBJ2-3	.	CASSLRVPGDTQYF	TGTGCCAGCAGCTTAAGGGTCCCGGGGGATACGCAGTATTTT
.	TRBV18	TRBJ1-1	.	CASSPPRGNTEAFF	TGTGCCAGCTCACCACCGCGCGGGAACACTGAAGCTTTCTTT
.	TRBV7-2	TRBJ1-2	.	CASRAGVNYGYTF	TGTGCCAGCAGAGCAGGGGTTAACTATGGCTACACCTTC
TRBD1	TRBV7-9	TRBJ2-7	.	CASSFRDSHEQYF	TGTGCCAGCAGCTTCCGGGACAGCCACGAGCAGTACTTC
.	TRBV6-6	TRBJ2-7	few	CASSYNSYEQYF	TGTGCCAGCAGTTACAACAGCTACGAGCAGTACTTC
.	TRBV5-1	TRBJ1-2	few	CASSLTGKDGYTF	TGCGCCAGCAGCTTAACAGGGAAAGATGGCTACACCTTC
.	TRBV6-5	TRBJ1-2	.	CASSYSSTLGGGYTF	TGTGCCAGCAGTTACTCGTCGACCCTGGGAGGTGGCTACACCTTC
.	TRBV2	TRBJ2-4	few	CASSEAGDIQYF	TGTGCCAGCAGTGAGGCAGGGGACATTCAGTACTTC
.	TRBV7-2	TRBJ1-2	.	CASSSIPTRSGYTF	TGTGCCAGCAGCTCCATCCCGACTCGGTCCGGCTACACCTTC